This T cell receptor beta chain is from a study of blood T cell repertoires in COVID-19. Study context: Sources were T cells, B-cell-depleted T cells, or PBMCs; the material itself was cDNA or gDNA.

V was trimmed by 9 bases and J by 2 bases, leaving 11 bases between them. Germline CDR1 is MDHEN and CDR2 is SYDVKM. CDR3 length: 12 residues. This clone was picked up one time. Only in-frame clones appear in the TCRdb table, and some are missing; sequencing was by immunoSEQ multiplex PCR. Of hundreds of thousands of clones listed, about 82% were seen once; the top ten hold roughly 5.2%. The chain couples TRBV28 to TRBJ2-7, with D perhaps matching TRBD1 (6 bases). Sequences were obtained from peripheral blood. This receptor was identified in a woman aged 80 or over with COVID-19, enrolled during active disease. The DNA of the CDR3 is TGTGCCAGTTACAGGGTACCCTACGAGCAGTACTTC. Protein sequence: CASYRVPYEQYF.